The 9 T cell receptor beta chains below all came from one sample that was sequenced in a study of blood T cell repertoires in COVID-19. Sequencing was performed with immunoSEQ multiplex PCR; in TCRdb, only in-frame clones are kept and a portion is missing. The sample holds around 270,000 clones, about four fifths seen once. Sequenced material: peripheral blood. These receptors were taken from a person aged 70 to 85 with COVID-19, enrolled during active disease.

The rearrangement joins TRBV19 to TRBJ1-2; D might be TRBD1 (6 bases). Trimming cost V 0 bases and J 2 bases, with 13 bases left between them. CDR1 and CDR2 from the germline V gene are LNHDA and SQIVND (reference sequence). This CDR3 region has 16 residues. The CDR3 protein is CASSIDPQGRNYGYTF. CDR3 sequence (DNA): TGTGCCAGTAGTATAGACCCACAGGGTCGCAACTATGGCTACACCTTC.

This clone was detected a few times. The CDR3 coding sequence is TGTGCCAGCAGCTTATCGGGAGCGGGTGAGCAGTTCTTC. This encodes CASSLSGAGEQFF. V and J are TRBV7-9 and TRBJ2-1; TRBD2 might be the D (6 bases). Germline V gene lookup returns CDR1 SEHNR and CDR2 FQNEAQ (reference sequence). The CDR3 has 13 amino acids. With 2 bases removed from V and 9 bases from J, the gap between germline ends came to 11 bases.

Comment on this clone: The same CDR3 also results from other DNA sequences found in this sample. The chain employs TRBV30 and TRBJ2-5; D is undetermined. Deletions cut 1 base from V and 5 bases from J, with 8 bases between. Germline lookup yields CDR1 GTSNPN and CDR2 SVGIG (reference sequence). This CDR3 is built from 12 residues. The CDR3 spells CAWSAQWETQYF. The DNA of the CDR3 is TGTGCCTGGAGTGCACAGTGGGAGACCCAGTACTTC.

V gene TRBV7-3 combines with J gene TRBJ2-1, with 12 bases identical to TRBD2. Unmatched junction bases numbered 6, after V lost 3 bases and J lost 0 bases. Looked up from germline, CDR1 is SGHTA and CDR2 is FQGTGA. This CDR3 region has 18 residues. CDR3 region: CASSFRASGGVSYNEQFF. In DNA form, the CDR3 reads TGTGCCAGCAGCTTTCGGGCTAGCGGGGGGGTCTCCTACAATGAGCAGTTCTTC. Full variable domain (remainder filled in from reference TRBV7-3 and TRBJ2-1): GAGVSQTPSNKVTEKGKYVELRCDPISGHTALYWYRQSLGQGPEFLIYFQGTGAADDSGLPNDRFFAVRPEGSVSTLKIQRTERGDSAVYLCASSFRASGGVSYNEQFFGPGTRLTVL.

This rearrangement joins TRBV3-1 (or the pseudogene TRBV3-2) to TRBJ1-2; no definite D call. The V and J ends lost 0 bases and 3 bases respectively, with 14 bases between them. The CDR3 length is 16 residues. The germline V gene has CDR1 LGHDT and CDR2 YNNKEL (reference sequence). CDR3 amino acids: CASSQDLAGWDYGYTF. For the CDR3, the DNA is TGTGCCAGCAGCCAAGATCTGGCGGGTTGGGACTATGGCTACACCTTC.

The J gene is TRBJ1-3, the V gene TRBV7-2; D is unresolved. The CDR3 runs 17 residues. Trimming stripped 5 bases from V and 2 bases from J, with 19 bases between. Looked up from germline, CDR1 is SGHTA and CDR2 is FQGNSA. This chain's CDR3 is CASSSWPIGGAGNTIYF. CDR3 nucleotides: TGTGCCAGCAGCAGCTGGCCAATCGGCGGGGCTGGAAACACCATATATTTT.

In regard to this clone: The identical CDR3 is also encoded by other nucleotide sequences in the sample. The rearrangement links TRBV7-2 to TRBJ1-2; 8 bases agree with TRBD1. The ends lost 5 bases at V and 2 bases at J; junction bases unmatched: 7. Germline V gene sequence: CDR1 SGHTA, CDR2 FQGNSA. This CDR3 region has 15 residues. CDR3 bases: TGTGCCAGCAGCCCCCGGACAGGGTCCAACTATGGCTACACCTTC. It translates to CASSPRTGSNYGYTF.

This clone has more than one count but fewer than ten. This chain joins TRBV10-1 and TRBJ1-5, with D possibly TRBD1 on 5 matching bases. Trimming pared 11 bases from V and 1 base from J, leaving 15 bases between. Germline CDR1 and CDR2: WNHNN and SYGVQD (reference sequence). CDR3 size: 14 residues. CDR3 nucleotides: TGCGCCGGACATTCACACAGGAGCAATCAGCCCCAGCATTTT. Its protein product is CAGHSHRSNQPQHF.

The genes are TRBV9 and TRBJ2-7; TRBD1 matches at 8 bases. The CDR3 runs 14 residues. J gave up 5 bases and V 0 bases, and 4 bases lay outside the gene matches. CDR1 is SGDLS and CDR2 is YYNGEE in the germline V gene. The CDR3 nucleotides read TGTGCCAGCAGCGTAGGCCAGGGGGCACACGAGCAGTACTTC. Translation: CASSVGQGAHEQYF.